Described below is a single T cell receptor (beta chain) sequence and its context. This record belongs to a study of blood T cells in healthy people across ages. Donors ranged from about 6 to 95 years old and were healthy Caucasians in Russia. This CDR3 spans 14 amino acids. Trimming removed 7 bases from V and 8 bases from J, with 15 bases in between. CDR1 and CDR2 from the germline V gene are LGHDT and YNNKEL (reference sequence). The authors ran a second PCR of about 6 to 11 cycles using a sample-barcoded 5' primer and a J-beta primer mix. Via MiXCR, TCRdb re-called the 5' RACE reads, giving one row per CDR3 protein. The sample contains over a million distinct CDR3 sequences, 45% of which appear only once.

The receptor comes from a woman aged 55-75 years in good health. The sequencing sample was made of blood. This chain links TRBV3-1 with TRBJ1-6; D is ambiguous. The CDR3 sequence: CASNADGAHSPLHF. The CDR3 nucleotides are TGTGCCAGCAACGCCGATGGTGCACATTCACCCCTCCACTTT.